This record looks at one TCR beta chain sequence and its context. The antigen is undetermined. The sample belongs to a study of T cell clonotyping in hematopoietic cell transplantation. General study results and limits: Broader posttransplant TCR repertoire diversity was predicted by graft donor and pretransplant recipient Inverse Simpson Index values. Pathologically expanded recipient clonotypes increased progressively from day 30 to day 180 as diversity fell. Cells were unsorted, so CD4 and CD8 contributions were not separated. At the given depth, recipient repertoires were over 95% de novo clonotypes.

Assay used: immunoSEQ multiplex PCR; TCRdb lists only in-frame clones, some missing. Of roughly 9,800 clones in the sample, 40% to 65% are singletons; the top ten hold around 13%. This CDR3 spans 17 amino acids. Germline V gene lookup returns CDR1 SGHRS and CDR2 YFSETQ. V dropped 1 base and J dropped 4; count of bases not matched to a gene: 8. Sample: peripheral blood mononuclear cells, taken 100 days after allogeneic stem cell transplant. V usage is TRBV5-1 and J usage is TRBJ2-5; 12 bases agree with TRBD1. The sequence was collected from a female patient aged 45-60 years who had an allogeneic stem cell transplant from an unrelated donor, so the T cells may come from the graft donor. Some clones in this sample may be carry-over from other donors' samples. The CDR3 sequence is CASSLMGQGARGETQYF. DNA for the CDR3: TGCGCCAGCAGCTTGATGGGACAGGGGGCGAGGGGAGAGACCCAGTACTTC.